This T cell receptor (beta chain) comes out of a study of graft-versus-host responses after intestinal transplantation. For the study at large: Multivisceral, liver-intestinal, or isolated intestinal transplants were received by the recipients. The study gave all recipients anti-thymocyte globulin induction, then tacrolimus and steroids for about three years.

CDR1 is LNHDA and CDR2 is SQIVND in the germline V gene (reference sequence). The CDR3 spans 15 residues. The junction had 10 bases not matched to a gene; V was cut back by 4 bases and J by 7 bases. Profiled with immunoSEQ multiplex PCR; TCRdb holds only in-frame clones, not every one. The table shows fewer than 15,000 clones, with about four fifths occurring only once. On this clone itself: Its antigen is as yet unknown.

Overall study findings and caveats: Association was observed between peak circulating GvH clone levels and early post-transplant HvG declines. The presence of high graft-versus-host to host-versus-graft clonal ratios in allografts characterized patients with graft-donor T cell macrochimerism.

The receptor was derived from a human patient who received an intestinal transplant, so some T cells may come from the graft donor. The genes are TRBV19 and TRBJ1-5, with TRBD1 matching over 7 bases. The specimen was PBMCs, collected approximately 120 days after transplant. In nucleotides, the CDR3 is TGTGCCAGTAGTACTTCGACAGGGATGGTCCAGCCCCAGCATTTT. This codes for CASSTSTGMVQPQHF. Drawing the rest from reference TRBV19 and TRBJ1-5, the complete variable domain is DGGITQSPKYLFRKEGQNVTLSCEQNLNHDAMYWYRQDPGQGLRLIYYSQIVNDFQKGDIAEGYSVSREKKESFPLTVTSAQKNPTAFYLCASSTSTGMVQPQHFGDGTRLSIL.